The 22 T cell receptor beta chains listed next were all sequenced from one sample in a study of T-cell memory formation after mild COVID-19. TCRdb recomputed calls from the 5' RACE reads with MiXCR, one row per CDR3 protein. The sample includes 450,000 to 650,000 distinct CDR3 sequences, roughly 20% of them seen just once. Source material: PBMCs or a T cell subset sorted from them (not recorded which). The receptors originated from an adult woman who had mild COVID-19 (a few samples of this study predate the infection). Cell type and time point are not known.

This chain links TRBV12-5 with TRBJ2-6, with D unresolved. V was trimmed by 3 bases and J by 11 bases, leaving 8 bases between them. The germline CDR1 and CDR2 sequences are LGHNT and FRNRAP. This CDR3 region has 12 residues. The CDR3 loop reads CASGFGLDVLTF. In DNA, the CDR3 is TGTGCTAGTGGTTTCGGCCTCGACGTCCTGACTTTC. The full variable domain, its missing parts supplied by reference TRBV12-5 and TRBJ2-6, is DARVTQTPRHKVTEMGQEVTMRCQPILGHNTVFWYRQTMMQGLELLAYFRNRAPLDDSGMPKDRFSAEMPDATLATLKIQPSEPRDSAVYFCASGFGLDVLTFGAGSRLTVL.

This clonotype was counted only a few times. The genes are TRBV7-8 and TRBJ2-3; 13 nucleotides match TRBD2. The germline CDR1 and CDR2 sequences are SGHVS and FQNEAQ. The V gene end was trimmed by 5 bases and the J gene end by 2 bases; junction bases not matched to a gene: 4. This CDR3 comprises 16 residues. CDR3: CASSPGLAGDTDTQYF. The CDR3 region has the DNA TGTGCCAGCAGCCCAGGACTAGCGGGAGACACAGATACGCAGTATTTT.

The chain is built from TRBV27 and TRBJ2-7, with no clear D. The germline V gene encodes CDR1 MNHEY and CDR2 SMNVEV (reference sequence). Trimming cost V 6 bases and J 7 bases, with 19 bases left between them. The CDR3 runs to 14 residues. CDR3 in amino acids: CASRAIERMGEQYF. As DNA, the CDR3 is TGTGCCAGCAGGGCAATCGAACGGATGGGAGAGCAGTACTTC.

The V and J genes are TRBV4-1 and TRBJ1-3, with D possibly matching TRBD1 (5 bases). V was cut by 4 bases and J by 6 bases, with 13 bases left in between. CDR1 and CDR2 (germline): MGHRA, YSYEKL. CDR3 size: 14 residues. The CDR3 nucleotides read TGCGCCAGCAGCCTACCGGGAGGGGCAAACACCATATATTTT. Amino acids: CASSLPGGANTIYF.

This chain uses TRBV15 with TRBJ2-3; perhaps TRBD1 as D (6 bases). Trimming cost V 8 bases and J 8 bases, with 23 bases left between them. The CDR3 length is 15 residues. Germline CDR1 and CDR2: LNHNV and YYDKDF (reference sequence). The CDR3 DNA sequence: TGTGCCACCTCAGGAGACGGGGACACTGGGGGTACGCAGTATTTT. Amino acid sequence: CATSGDGDTGGTQYF. Full variable domain (outside the CDR3, taken from reference TRBV15 and TRBJ2-3): DAMVIQNPRYQVTQFGKPVTLSCSQTLNHNVMYWYQQKSSQAPKLLFHYYDKDFNNEADTPDNFQSRRPNTSFCFLDIRSPGLGDTAMYLCATSGDGDTGGTQYFGPGTRLTVL.

This clonotype was counted a few times. The J gene is TRBJ2-3, the V gene TRBV6-5; TRBD1 might be the D (6 bases). The germline V gene has CDR1 MNHEY and CDR2 SVGAGI. V was shortened by 5 bases and J by 1 base, with 16 bases between the two germline ends. The CDR3 loop spans 16 amino acids. The CDR3 sequence is CASSLIQGSGTDTQYF. The DNA of the CDR3 is TGTGCCAGCAGTCTCATACAGGGTTCGGGCACAGATACGCAGTATTTT.

The rearrangement joins TRBV4-1 to TRBJ1-5; 8 nucleotides align to TRBD1. Germline loops: CDR1 MGHRA, CDR2 YSYEKL. This CDR3 comprises 14 residues. V dropped 1 base and J dropped 4; count of bases not matched to a gene: 0. This chain's CDR3 is CASSQGTGNQPQHF. The CDR3 DNA reads as TGCGCCAGCAGCCAAGGGACAGGGAATCAGCCCCAGCATTTT.

This clonotype was counted only a few times. V usage is TRBV6-2 or TRBV6-3 and J usage is TRBJ1-1; D is undetermined. V lost 6 bases and J lost 7, with 12 bases in between. Germline CDR1 MNHEY, CDR2 SVGEGT. The CDR3 runs to 12 residues. The CDR3 sequence: CASSQRVDEAFF. The CDR3 DNA follows: TGTGCCAGCAGCCAACGGGTAGATGAAGCTTTCTTT.

The rearrangement joins TRBV5-4 to TRBJ2-7; TRBD2 matches 7 bases. Germline CDR1 and CDR2: SGHNT and YYREEE (reference sequence). The length of the CDR3 is 15 residues. Trimming cost V 4 bases and J 3 bases; bases outside gene matches: 10. Here the CDR3 reads CASSPTGLMIYEQYF. In nucleotides, the CDR3 is TGTGCCAGCAGCCCTACGGGACTAATGATCTACGAGCAGTACTTC.

This clonotype was observed a few times. This sequence joins TRBV29-1 and TRBJ2-1; 12 bases are a match to TRBD1. Germline V gene sequence: CDR1 SQVTM, CDR2 ANQGSEA. V lost 6 bases to trimming and J lost 8 bases; unmatched junction nucleotides: 8. The CDR3 consists of 14 residues. Here the CDR3 reads CSVGLRDRGHEQFF. DNA for the CDR3: TGCAGCGTAGGCCTCCGGGACAGGGGGCATGAGCAGTTCTTC.

The genes are TRBV4-1 and TRBJ2-1; D not certain. Trimming cost V 0 bases and J 0 bases, with 9 bases left between them. Germline CDR1 MGHRA, CDR2 YSYEKL. This CDR3 is 16 amino acids long. The CDR3 protein is CASSQDSLGSYNEQFF. DNA of the CDR3: TGCGCCAGCAGCCAAGATAGCCTGGGCTCCTACAATGAGCAGTTCTTC.

In this sample, this clonotype turned up a few times. This chain links TRBV6-2 or TRBV6-3 with TRBJ2-2; 8 positions agree with TRBD1. CDR1 is MNHEY and CDR2 is SVGEGT in the germline V gene. The V gene end was trimmed by 7 bases and the J gene end by 1 base; junction bases not matched to a gene: 5. The CDR3 spans 15 residues. In DNA, the CDR3 is TGTGCCAGCATTCAGGACAGGGTGAACACCGGGGAGCTGTTTTTT. Residues: CASIQDRVNTGELFF.

This clonotype is a singleton in its sample. The chain combines TRBV3-1 with TRBJ2-7, with 12 bases aligning to TRBD2. CDR1 is LGHDT and CDR2 is YNNKEL in the germline V gene (reference sequence). Trimming removed 3 bases from V and 3 bases from J; junction bases left unmatched: 9. This CDR3 has 17 residues. The CDR3 reads CASSQRYGLAGLYEQYF. The DNA for the CDR3 is TGTGCCAGCAGCCAGCGATATGGACTAGCGGGACTCTACGAGCAGTACTTC.

This clonotype showed up just a few times. CDR3 coding DNA: TGTGCCAGCGGGACCGGGACAGGGCCCAACAATGAGCAGTTCTTC. Amino acid sequence: CASGTGTGPNNEQFF. J is TRBJ2-1 and V is TRBV12-3 or TRBV12-4, with 9 nucleotides matching TRBD1. CDR3 length: 15 residues. Germline trimming cut 8 bases from V and 5 bases from J; bases unmatched to any gene: 10.

A few counts support this clonotype. CDR3: CASSQDTLQGTGTPEQYF. The CDR3 DNA is TGTGCCAGCAGCCAAGACACCTTACAGGGGACGGGGACTCCCGAGCAGTACTTC. The chain couples TRBV14 to TRBJ2-7; TRBD1 might be the D (7 bases). In germline, CDR1 is SGHDN, CDR2 FVKESK. This CDR3 spans 18 amino acids. The V gene lost 0 bases and the J gene lost 6 bases, with 24 bases spanning the gap.

This clonotype occurred a few times. The chain employs TRBV2 and TRBJ2-3; the match to TRBD2 covers 12 bases. Looked up from germline, CDR1 is SNHLY and CDR2 is FYNNEI. The V gene end was trimmed by 3 bases and the J gene end by 4 bases; junction bases not matched to a gene: 5. The length of the CDR3 is 16 residues. CDR3 sequence reads: CASSDTSGGRSDTQYF. The CDR3 region has the DNA TGTGCCAGCAGTGACACTAGCGGGGGGCGATCAGATACGCAGTATTTT.

The chain joins TRBV6-6 to TRBJ2-5; D remains ambiguous. Between the trimmed V and J ends, which lost 4 bases and 5 bases, there was a span of 8 bases. Germline values: CDR1 MNHNY, CDR2 SVGAGI (reference sequence). The length of the CDR3 is 12 residues. The CDR3 DNA sequence: TGTGCCAGCAGTTTCGACGAGGAGACCCAGTACTTC. Its translation: CASSFDEETQYF.

The chain is built from TRBV11-2 and TRBJ2-7, with unresolved D. V lost 5 bases and J 0 bases, leaving 17 bases between the germline ends. The CDR3 has 16 residues. Germline V gene data show CDR1 as SGHAT and CDR2 as FQNNGV. CDR3 nucleotide sequence: TGTGCCAGCAGCCCCGATGTCGGCGGAAACTCCTACGAGCAGTACTTC. It encodes CASSPDVGGNSYEQYF.

The count of this clonotype is one. V gene TRBV3-1 combines with J gene TRBJ1-2; D is unclear. CDR1 and CDR2 (germline): LGHDT, YNNKEL (reference sequence). The CDR3 runs 16 residues. Trimming pared 0 bases from V and 6 bases from J, leaving 17 bases between. The CDR3 protein is CASSQDFNGRGNGYTF. CDR3 DNA sequence: TGTGCCAGCAGCCAAGATTTCAATGGGCGGGGAAATGGCTACACCTTC.

The chain uses TRBV6-2 or TRBV6-3 and TRBJ2-4; 11 bases map to TRBD1. The trim removed 5 bases at V and 8 bases at J, leaving 8 bases unmatched. Germline V gene lookup returns CDR1 MNHEY and CDR2 SVGEGT. The CDR3 contains 15 residues. The CDR3: CASSTRDRGRDIQYF. Here the CDR3 DNA reads TGTGCCAGCAGTACCCGGGACAGGGGGAGGGACATTCAGTACTTC.

This clonotype occurred a few times. The rearrangement joins TRBV2 to TRBJ1-6; 9 nucleotides match TRBD1. Germline V gene sequence: CDR1 SNHLY, CDR2 FYNNEI. The CDR3 spans 16 residues. The trim removed 6 bases at V and 0 bases at J, leaving 3 bases unmatched. The CDR3 here is CASSETGGSYNSPLHF. CDR3 DNA: TGTGCCAGCAGCGAGACAGGGGGCTCCTATAATTCACCCCTCCACTTT. The entire variable domain, with the rest obtained from reference TRBV2 and TRBJ1-6, is as follows: EPEVTQTPSHQVTQMGQEVILRCVPISNHLYFYWYRQILGQKVEFLVSFYNNEISEKSEIFDDQFSVERPDGSNFTLKIRSTKLEDSAMYFCASSETGGSYNSPLHFGNGTRLTVT.

At least ten counts were recorded for this clonotype. The rearrangement uses TRBV20-1 and TRBJ1-1; maybe TRBD1 (6 bases). The CDR3 spans 13 residues. Deletions cut 3 bases from V and 5 bases from J, with 13 bases between. Germline lookup yields CDR1 DFQATT and CDR2 SNEGSKA (reference sequence). The CDR3 DNA reads as TGCAGTGCTAGCAGGGGAATTAGGACTGAAGCTTTCTTT. Residues: CSASRGIRTEAFF.